The T cell receptor (beta chain) under discussion was sequenced for a study of CD8 T cells in ankylosing spondylitis. It was by quantitative 5'-RACE with molecular barcodes that TCR beta libraries were made. In TCRdb, the 5' RACE reads were re-called with MiXCR into one record per CDR3 protein. Of 650,000 to 800,000 distinct CDR3 sequences in the sample, around a fifth are singletons; the top ten hold approximately 18%. This CDR3 comprises 15 residues. The ends lost 3 bases at V and 4 bases at J; junction bases unmatched: 5. Looked up from germline, CDR1 is SEHNR and CDR2 is FQNEAQ (reference sequence). Of note for this clonotype: The antigen remains unidentified.

Findings of the study overall: Existing reports had already noted some motif variants in reactive arthritis synovial fluid and blood. A TCR beta motif made of several highly homologous variants seemed typical of ankylosing spondylitis blood. Disease-linked clones, CD8+, were relatively rare in peripheral blood.

The clonotype comes from a male donor with ankylosing spondylitis. The specimen sequenced was blood, either unsorted or a sorted T cell fraction (not recorded which). The V and J genes are TRBV7-9 and TRBJ2-3; TRBD1 matches 9 bases. The CDR3 loop reads CASSLGQGYADTQYF. The DNA for the CDR3 is TGTGCCAGCAGCTTGGGACAGGGATATGCAGATACGCAGTATTTT. Full variable domain (outside the CDR3, taken from reference TRBV7-9 and TRBJ2-3): DTGVSQNPRHKITKRGQNVTFRCDPISEHNRLYWYRQTLGQGPEFLTYFQNEAQLEKSRLLSDRFSAERPKGSFSTLEIQRTEQGDSAMYLCASSLGQGYADTQYFGPGTRLTVL.